These 27 T cell receptor beta chains came from one sample sequenced in a study of shared T cell receptors in the human thymus (dated by TCRdb to the early 2020s). The library relied on the immunoSEQ multiplex PCR assay. TCRdb stores this immuneACCESS table with in-frame sequences only. Part of the clones is absent; in the studies checked, under half of the shortfall reflects unresolved V genes, and no reason is known for the rest. The sample table shows about 380,000 clones, and 95% are seen once. The ten most abundant clones make up approximately 0.018% of the sample. Sequencing input: thymocytes. All receptors come from a human donor.

The chain is built from TRBV13 and TRBJ2-7; D may be TRBD1 (6 bases). The germline V and J ends were trimmed by 4 bases and 8 bases, with 9 bases remaining between them. Germline values: CDR1 PRHDT, CDR2 FYEKMQ (reference sequence). This CDR3 contains 11 residues. The CDR3 spells CASSSGQQQYF. The CDR3, as DNA: TGTGCCAGCAGCTCCGGACAGCAGCAGTACTTC.

The chain has TRBV28 and TRBJ1-4, with D perhaps TRBD1 (5 bases). The V gene lost 2 bases and the J gene lost 6 bases, with 10 bases spanning the gap. CDR3 length: 14 amino acids. Germline lookup yields CDR1 MDHEN and CDR2 SYDVKM. This CDR3 reads CASSLGGIHEKLFF. DNA of the CDR3: TGTGCCAGCAGTTTAGGGGGAATTCATGAAAAACTGTTTTTT.

Worth noting for this clone: This specimen includes other DNA sequences encoding the same CDR3. The chain uses TRBV30 and TRBJ2-7, with D unclear. The CDR3 has 10 residues. CDR1 and CDR2 from the germline V gene are GTSNPN and SVGIG (reference sequence). Trimming took off 2 bases at V and 6 bases at J, with 5 bases between the two ends. This chain's CDR3 is CAWSLGEQYF. The CDR3 coding sequence is TGTGCCTGGAGTCTGGGCGAGCAGTACTTC.

V is TRBV7-2 and J is TRBJ2-1; 9 bases agree with TRBD1. V was pared by 5 bases and J by 6 bases, with 11 bases of the junction left unmatched. Germline loops: CDR1 SGHTA, CDR2 FQGNSA. CDR3 length: 16 amino acids. The CDR3 here is CASSNPTGGAGNEQFF. CDR3 DNA: TGTGCCAGCAGCAACCCCACAGGGGGCGCTGGCAATGAGCAGTTCTTC.

The rearrangement joins TRBV7-2 to TRBJ2-7; possibly TRBD2 for D (6 bases). CDR1 SGHTA and CDR2 FQGNSA come from the germline V gene. The CDR3 contains 15 residues. The V gene lost 5 bases and the J gene lost 4 bases, with 18 bases spanning the gap. CDR3 nucleotides: TGTGCCAGCAGCCCCGTGGAGGGTACGATTTACGAGCAGTACTTC. Translating it yields CASSPVEGTIYEQYF. Together with reference TRBV7-2 and TRBJ2-7, the CDR3 gives the full variable domain: GAGVSQSPSNKVTEKGKDVELRCDPISGHTALYWYRQSLGQGLEFLIYFQGNSAPDKSGLPSDRFSAERTGGSVSTLTIQRTQQEDSAVYLCASSPVEGTIYEQYFGPGTRLTVT.

This chain links TRBV6-5 with TRBJ1-1; maybe TRBD1 (5 bases). Trimming pared 1 base from V and 8 bases from J, leaving 8 bases between. Germline CDR1 is MNHEY and CDR2 is SVGAGI. The CDR3 sequence is 12 residues long. In DNA form, the CDR3 reads TGTGCCAGCAGTTACTTGTCAGGGGAAGCTTTCTTT. It encodes CASSYLSGEAFF.

The chain links TRBV11-1 to TRBJ2-2; possibly TRBD2 for D (6 bases). CDR1 SGHAT and CDR2 FQDESV come from the germline V gene (reference sequence). This CDR3 contains 18 residues. V lost 2 bases and J lost 6, with 22 bases in between. The DNA of the CDR3 is TGTGCCAGCAGCTTATTAGACAAAGTGGGCGGGGAAGCCGGGGAGCTGTTTTTT. Encoded protein: CASSLLDKVGGEAGELFF.

V gene TRBV6-1 combines with J gene TRBJ2-6, with D unclear. V lost 0 bases to trimming and J lost 4 bases, with 10 bases between them. Germline values: CDR1 MNHNS, CDR2 SASEGT. The CDR3 loop spans 16 amino acids. CDR3 bases: TGTGCCAGCAGTGAAGCCCGGACCCGCGGGGCCAACGTCCTGACTTTC. Translated: CASSEARTRGANVLTF.

V gene TRBV4-1 combines with J gene TRBJ1-1; possible D gene TRBD1, 5 bases. This CDR3 contains 13 residues. Germline loops: CDR1 MGHRA, CDR2 YSYEKL. Trimming took 3 bases from V and 10 from J, leaving 15 bases between them. The CDR3 region has the DNA TGCGCCAGCAGCCAGGGTTGGGACCGCTCAGCTTTCTTT. Protein sequence: CASSQGWDRSAFF.

The J gene is TRBJ2-3, the V gene TRBV9; 7 nucleotides align to TRBD2. The germline V gene has CDR1 SGDLS and CDR2 YYNGEE. The trim removed 4 bases at V and 5 bases at J, leaving 13 bases unmatched. The CDR3 has 16 amino acids. The DNA of the CDR3 is TGTGCCAGCAGCCGCGGACTAGGAGTCGAGATAGATACGCAGTATTTT. Residues: CASSRGLGVEIDTQYF. Supplemented by reference TRBV9 and TRBJ2-3, the full variable domain reads DSGVTQTPKHLITATGQRVTLRCSPRSGDLSVYWYQQSLDQGLQFLIQYYNGEERAKGNILERFSAQQFPDLHSELNLSSLELGDSALYFCASSRGLGVEIDTQYFGPGTRLTVL.

A remark on this clone: At one end, the junction sequence differs from germline, possibly due to a read error. The rearrangement joins TRBV7-9 to TRBJ1-2; D unclear. Germline CDR1 is SEHNR and CDR2 is FQNEAQ (reference sequence). The CDR3 contains 13 residues. The DNA of the CDR3 is TGTGCCAGCAGCTTAGTTGTTAACGATGGCTACACCTTC. This translates into CASSLVVNDGYTF.

This clone was observed once. J is TRBJ1-1 and V is TRBV7-9, with D unresolved. The CDR3 spans 11 residues. The V end lost 5 bases, the J end lost 6 bases, and 7 bases lay between the germline ends. Germline V gene data show CDR1 as SEHNR and CDR2 as FQNEAQ (reference sequence). The DNA for the CDR3 is TGTGCCAGCAGCCCCAAATCTGAAGCTTTCTTT. This encodes CASSPKSEAFF.

CDR3: CASSLGARPSGNTIYF. The CDR3 nucleotides are TGTGCCAGCAGCTTAGGCGCCAGGCCCTCTGGAAACACCATATATTTT. The V call is TRBV7-6, the J call TRBJ1-3; D gene uncertain. The germline CDR1 and CDR2 sequences are SGHVS and FNYEAQ. V was pared by 1 base and J by 0 bases, with 10 bases between. The CDR3 is 16 residues long.

The rearrangement uses TRBV10-2 and TRBJ2-1, with TRBD2 matching 11 bases. V was clipped by 6 bases and J by 1 base; unmatched bases: 8. This CDR3 is built from 17 residues. CDR1 is WSHSY, CDR2 SAAADI, per germline. CDR3 bases: TGCGCCAGCAGCTTCCCTAGCGGGAGGTCTTCCTACAATGAGCAGTTCTTC. Protein: CASSFPSGRSSYNEQFF.

The CDR3 is CASSKLTGSDTQYF. CDR3 nucleotides: TGCGCCAGCAGCAAGTTGACAGGGTCAGATACGCAGTATTTT. The chain joins TRBV4-1 to TRBJ2-3; 7 nucleotides match TRBD1. The CDR3 loop spans 14 amino acids. The germline CDR1 and CDR2 sequences are MGHRA and YSYEKL. The trim removed 5 bases at V and 4 bases at J, leaving 6 bases unmatched.

Notes on this clone: The same CDR3 can be traced to other DNA sequences in this sample. The gene calls are TRBV27 and TRBJ2-1; D not certain. CDR3 length: 12 residues. CDR1 and CDR2 (germline): MNHEY, SMNVEV (reference sequence). Trimming removed 5 bases at V and 0 bases at J, with 2 bases between. CDR3 bases: TGTGCCAGCAGTCTCTCCTACAATGAGCAGTTCTTC. Protein sequence: CASSLSYNEQFF.

The chain couples TRBV5-5 to TRBJ2-7; 12 bases fit TRBD2. Germline assignment: CDR1 SGHKS and CDR2 YYEKEE (reference sequence). The CDR3 runs to 16 residues. V trimming: 4 bases; J trimming: 5 bases; junction bases outside the gene matches: 10. The CDR3 nucleotides are TGTGCCAGCAGCCTCAGAGGACTAGCGGGATACCACGAGCAGTACTTC. This codes for CASSLRGLAGYHEQYF. Full variable domain (missing parts from reference TRBV5-5 and TRBJ2-7): DAGVTQSPTHLIKTRGQQVTLRCSPISGHKSVSWYQQVLGQGPQFIFQYYEKEERGRGNFPDRFSARQFPNYSSELNVNALLLGDSALYLCASSLRGLAGYHEQYFGPGTRLTVT.

V gene TRBV15 combines with J gene TRBJ2-7; perhaps TRBD2 as D (5 bases). The V and J ends lost 9 bases and 0 bases respectively, with 15 bases between them. This CDR3 contains 14 residues. CDR1 LNHNV and CDR2 YYDKDF come from the germline V gene (reference sequence). The CDR3 sequence is CATSGSQSSYEQYF. The CDR3 region has the DNA TGTGCCACATCTGGGAGTCAGAGCTCCTACGAGCAGTACTTC.

The genes are TRBV27 and TRBJ1-6; no clear D. Germline-derived CDR1 and CDR2 are MNHEY and SMNVEV (reference sequence). Trimming removed 5 bases from V and 4 bases from J, with 9 bases in between. The CDR3 contains 14 residues. The CDR3 DNA reads as TGTGCCAGCAGTACCCAGAGTTATAATTCACCCCTCCACTTT. Protein sequence: CASSTQSYNSPLHF.

V is TRBV11-2 and J is TRBJ2-7; TRBD2 might be the D (5 bases). Trimming removed 1 base from V and 3 bases from J, with 10 bases in between. The CDR3 length is 14 residues. Germline CDR1 SGHAT, CDR2 FQNNGV. In nucleotides, the CDR3 is TGTGCCAGCAGCTTAGCAGGTAGCGACTACGAGCAGTACTTC. Its protein product is CASSLAGSDYEQYF. Based on the CDR3 plus reference TRBV11-2 and TRBJ2-7, the full variable domain is EAGVAQSPRYKIIEKRQSVAFWCNPISGHATLYWYQQILGQGPKLLIQFQNNGVVDDSQLPKDRFSAERLKGVDSTLKIQPAKLEDSAVYLCASSLAGSDYEQYFGPGTRLTVT.

The rearrangement links TRBV12-5 to TRBJ1-3, with unresolved D. The CDR3 is made up of 16 amino acids. Germline CDR1 reads LGHNT; CDR2 reads FRNRAP. Trimming removed 0 bases at V and 0 bases at J, with 9 bases between. The CDR3 DNA sequence: TGTGCTAGTGGTTTGGTATCTAGCAACTCTGGAAACACCATATATTTT. This codes for CASGLVSSNSGNTIYF.

CDR3 sequence: CSVEDSIYEQYF. CDR3 nucleotide sequence: TGCAGCGTTGAGGACAGTATCTACGAGCAGTACTTC. The rearrangement joins TRBV29-1 to TRBJ2-7; TRBD1 might be the D (6 bases). This CDR3 is 12 amino acids long. V was pared by 3 bases and J by 3 bases, with 9 bases between. CDR1 and CDR2 from the germline V gene are SQVTM and ANQGSEA.

This clone has only one observation. This chain joins TRBV4-2 and TRBJ1-5; D is perhaps TRBD1 (5 bases). Deletions cut 0 bases from V and 7 bases from J, with 13 bases between. This CDR3 comprises 15 residues. Per germline, CDR1 LGHNA and CDR2 YNFKEQ. The CDR3 region has the DNA TGTGCCAGCAGCCAAGATCACGGGGCGAGGCAGCCCCAGCATTTT. This codes for CASSQDHGARQPQHF.

The chain joins TRBV7-3 to TRBJ2-2, with 8 bases fitting TRBD1. With 5 bases clipped from V and 5 bases from J, the junction kept 10 bases outside the gene matches. The CDR3 is 16 amino acids. CDR1 is SGHTA and CDR2 is FQGTGA in the germline V gene. In nucleotides, the CDR3 is TGTGCCAGCAGCATTAAAGGACAGGGCCGTACCGGGGAGCTGTTTTTT. This gives the protein CASSIKGQGRTGELFF.

The gene calls are TRBV11-2 and TRBJ2-1, with 8 bases aligning to TRBD2. V lost 8 bases and J lost 7; bases outside the gene matches: 19. Germline V lookup: CDR1 SGHAT, CDR2 FQNNGV. The CDR3 is 17 residues long. The CDR3 reads CASLPFGASGRTNEQFF. The DNA of the CDR3 is TGTGCCAGCCTTCCTTTTGGGGCCAGCGGGAGAACGAATGAGCAGTTCTTC.

This clone was detected once. Other DNA sequences in the same sample also yield this CDR3. The chain joins TRBV19 to TRBJ2-7; D is unresolved. The V and J ends lost 1 base and 3 bases respectively, with 1 base between them. Germline CDR1 reads LNHDA; CDR2 reads SQIVND (reference sequence). The CDR3 covers 11 residues. CDR3 nucleotide sequence: TGTGCCAGTAGTATAGGCTACGAGCAGTACTTC. This gives the protein CASSIGYEQYF.

V usage is TRBV10-3 and J usage is TRBJ2-3; D uncertain. The germline CDR1 and CDR2 sequences are ENHRY and SYGVKD. V was clipped by 8 bases and J by 1 base, with 16 bases between them. The CDR3 covers 15 residues. The CDR3 loop reads CAIATDDNCTDTQYF. In nucleotides, the CDR3 is TGTGCCATCGCCACAGACGATAATTGCACAGATACGCAGTATTTT.